The entry below describes one TCR beta chain. Its binding antigen is unknown. No base quality values were provided; no much bigger clone lies one nucleotide off. Reading from cysteine to phenylalanine, the CDR3 counts 13 amino acids. Of the read, only the CDR3 DNA is kept; its 39 bases are in frame from base 1. According to the germline V gene (reference sequence), CDR1 reads GTSNPN and CDR2 reads SVGIG. Ends trimmed: V by 4 bases, J by 3 bases; bases unmatched to a gene: 4. Library method: PCR. Instrument used: Illumina HiSeq 4000. High-throughput sequencing was used to profile the TCR beta-chain CDR3 region of each patient. On the study's bioinformatics: CDR3 differences across clinicopathological groups were used to build a classifier for discriminating distant-metastatic papillary thyroid cancer patients. To measure repertoire diversity the researchers used the Shannon index, while the Morisita-Horn index served to gauge how similar the tumor and blood repertoires were. The public sequencing data were trimmed at Q25 with fastp and processed into clonotypes with MiXCR by TCRdb, which kept only in-frame beta chains. V and J calls and clone size were set by TCRdb, not the authors. Counted in this sample were some 20,000 clones; about 23% of them appeared once. Clones ranked in the top ten supply about 70% of the sample.

These data belong to a study of metastatic and nonmetastatic thyroid tumors (dated by TCRdb to 2019 to 2021). Regarding the study in general: The researchers compared repertoires between peripheral blood samples and tumor or nodule tissue samples from patients with malignant or benign thyroid disease. What the authors observed across the whole study: TCR beta diversity was reported as significantly higher in malignant tumors than in benign nodules, in both blood and tumor samples.

None of the patients had been given any treatment before thyroid surgery. Using T-cell receptor beta sequencing, the study looked back at clinical samples from patients collected from about 2011 to 2018. This receptor chain uses TRBV30 and TRBJ2-3; TRBD1 lines up with 7 middle nucleotides. The TCR was taken from a male donor with papillary thyroid cancer or a benign thyroid nodule (not recorded which). Some clones in this sample may be carry-over from other donors' samples. Sample: blood. The CDR3 is CAWTNRGTDTQYF. The DNA is TGTGCCTGGACGAACAGGGGAACAGATACGCAGTATTTT.